Presented here are 25 T cell receptor beta chains from one specimen sequenced in a study of shared clonotypes between healthy human individuals. Repertoires were generated with immunoSEQ multiplex PCR, while TCRdb's copy carries only in-frame clones and drops some. The data contain 650,000 to 700,000 clones, 90% of them seen just once; the ten biggest clones take up less than 40%. The sequencing input was memory CD8+ T cells from PBMCs. The subset was: CD45RO+ cells pooled with CCR7-negative TemRA cells. These TCRs come from a man younger than 35 in good health. Some clones in this sample may be carry-over from other donors' samples.

The rearrangement joins TRBV6-6 to TRBJ1-3, with D possibly being TRBD1 (6 bases). The CDR3 consists of 14 residues. Germline V gives CDR1 MNHNY, CDR2 SVGAGI (reference sequence). Trimming took off 9 bases at V and 2 bases at J, with 14 bases between the two ends. The CDR3 protein is CARRLQGAGNTIYF. CDR3 DNA sequence: TGTGCCAGACGGTTACAGGGTGCTGGAAACACCATATATTTT.

The chain has TRBV2 and TRBJ2-3; 12 nucleotides match TRBD2. The germline V gene has CDR1 SNHLY and CDR2 FYNNEI. CDR3 length equals 13 residues. Losses at the gene ends were 11 bases for V and 8 bases for J; bases not matched to a gene: 8. CDR3 DNA sequence: TGTGCCTGTTCTAGCGGGAGGGCCGGTACGCAGTATTTT. This translates into CACSSGRAGTQYF.

The V gene is TRBV5-6, the J gene TRBJ2-7; D is unresolved. Trimming took 1 base from V and 9 from J, leaving 17 bases between them. Germline V gene sequence: CDR1 SGHDT, CDR2 YYEEEE. This CDR3 has 14 residues. Here the CDR3 reads CASSLSPAPRGQYF. For the CDR3, the DNA is TGTGCCAGCAGCTTGTCGCCGGCACCACGAGGGCAGTACTTC.

This chain uses TRBV4-2 with TRBJ2-2; D unresolved. The CDR3 is 17 amino acids. CDR1 is LGHNA, CDR2 YNFKEQ, per germline. Trimming took 5 bases from V and 2 from J, leaving 18 bases between them. This chain's CDR3 is CASSLRVGTANTGELFF. In DNA, the CDR3 is TGTGCCAGCAGCTTAAGAGTAGGAACTGCAAACACCGGGGAGCTGTTTTTT.

V gene TRBV19 combines with J gene TRBJ1-2; 10 nucleotides match TRBD1. The CDR3 covers 15 residues. The J segment lost 12 bases and the V segment lost 0 bases, leaving 10 bases of the junction unmatched. Germline V gene data show CDR1 as LNHDA and CDR2 as SQIVND (reference sequence). As DNA, the CDR3 is TGTGCCAGTAGTATAGATATCAAGGGACAGGGGCTGAACACCTTC. This codes for CASSIDIKGQGLNTF.

The V and J genes are TRBV7-9 and TRBJ1-2, with 10 bases fitting TRBD1. This CDR3 region has 17 residues. CDR1 SEHNR and CDR2 FQNEAQ come from the germline V gene (reference sequence). V lost 4 bases, J lost 0 bases, and 8 bases stayed unmatched. The CDR3 protein is CASSSRDRGIPNYGYTF. CDR3 nucleotide sequence: TGTGCCAGCAGCTCCCGGGACAGGGGTATTCCTAACTATGGCTACACCTTC.

The chain links TRBV30 to TRBJ2-1; TRBD2 agrees at 12 bases. V lost 3 bases and J lost 4; bases outside the gene matches: 7. The germline CDR1 and CDR2 sequences are GTSNPN and SVGIG (reference sequence). The length of the CDR3 is 16 residues. The CDR3: CAWSHGTSGLYNEQFF. The CDR3 nucleotides read TGTGCCTGGAGCCATGGGACTAGCGGGTTATACAATGAGCAGTTCTTC.

The chain joins TRBV4-1 to TRBJ2-1, with TRBD2 identical over 9 bases. Germline loops: CDR1 MGHRA, CDR2 YSYEKL. This CDR3 contains 15 residues. The ends lost 4 bases at V and 7 bases at J; junction bases unmatched: 8. The CDR3 DNA reads TGCGCCAGCAGCCGGCGGGAGGGCCCTCCTAATGAGCAGTTCTTC. It is translated as CASSRREGPPNEQFF.

The V call is TRBV9, the J call TRBJ2-6; D call uncertain. The germline CDR1 and CDR2 sequences are SGDLS and YYNGEE. Deletions cut 7 bases from V and 1 base from J, with 9 bases between. The CDR3 loop spans 14 amino acids. Here the CDR3 reads CASGRFSGANVLTF. CDR3 DNA sequence: TGTGCCAGCGGACGGTTTTCTGGGGCCAACGTCCTGACTTTC. The full variable domain, in which reference TRBV9 and TRBJ2-6 provide the parts outside the CDR3, is DSGVTQTPKHLITATGQRVTLRCSPRSGDLSVYWYQQSLDQGLQFLIQYYNGEERAKGNILERFSAQQFPDLHSELNLSSLELGDSALYFCASGRFSGANVLTFGAGSRLTVL.

The V call is TRBV15, the J call TRBJ2-1; D is undetermined. The CDR3 runs 19 residues. In germline, CDR1 is LNHNV, CDR2 YYDKDF (reference sequence). Trimming stripped 0 bases from V and 2 bases from J, with 20 bases between. The CDR3 coding sequence is TGTGCCACCAGCAGAGATGGTCCTAGTCTGCTCAATACCTACAATGAGCAGTTCTTC. Translating it yields CATSRDGPSLLNTYNEQFF.

This clone has just one count. This sequence joins TRBV9 and TRBJ1-2; D not certain. The CDR3 spans 13 residues. Germline V CDR1 and CDR2: SGDLS, YYNGEE. V lost 1 base and J lost 10, with 14 bases in between. CDR3 region: CASSVRFGNDYTF. CDR3 in DNA: TGTGCCAGCAGCGTACGCTTTGGGAATGACTACACCTTC.

J is TRBJ1-4 and V is TRBV27; maybe TRBD1 (5 bases). The CDR3 has 16 amino acids. Germline values: CDR1 MNHEY, CDR2 SMNVEV (reference sequence). V lost 5 bases and J lost 4, with 17 bases in between. In DNA form, the CDR3 reads TGTGCCAGCAGTCCATCACAGGCGGGACTTAATGAAAAACTGTTTTTT. It encodes CASSPSQAGLNEKLFF.

This chain joins TRBV6-1 and TRBJ1-1, with D perhaps TRBD1 (5 bases). This CDR3 has 14 amino acids. V was clipped by 3 bases and J by 6 bases, with 14 bases between them. Germline CDR1 and CDR2: MNHNS and SASEGT. CDR3 in DNA: TGTGCCAGCAGTGAGCGGGGCACGGGCGCTGAAGCTTTCTTT. Translating gives CASSERGTGAEAFF.

The chain recombines TRBV15 with TRBJ2-1; no clear D gene. Germline CDR1 LNHNV, CDR2 YYDKDF (reference sequence). V lost 5 bases and J 8 bases, leaving 22 bases between the germline ends. CDR3 size: 16 residues. CDR3: CATSGPRGPTSDEQFF. The CDR3 DNA sequence: TGTGCCACCAGCGGTCCACGAGGCCCCACCAGCGATGAGCAGTTCTTC.

This clone has just one count. The chain uses TRBV23-1 and TRBJ1-3, with D perhaps matching TRBD1 (5 bases). TRBV23-1 falls under the ORF class, with uncertain function. The CDR3 spans 17 residues. V gave up 2 bases and J gave up 4 bases, with 18 bases separating them. CDR3 loop: CASSQPTQASLGNTIYF. Written as DNA, the CDR3 is TGCGCCAGCAGTCAACCCACACAGGCGTCGCTGGGAAACACCATATATTTT.

The V call is TRBV2, the J call TRBJ2-1; D is uncertain. With 6 bases removed from V and 2 bases from J, the gap between germline ends came to 11 bases. Per the germline V gene, CDR1 is SNHLY and CDR2 is FYNNEI. The CDR3 runs 14 residues. For the CDR3, the DNA is TGTGCCAGCAGCGACTCGGGTGCCTACAATGAGCAGTTCTTC. Amino acids: CASSDSGAYNEQFF.

CDR3 region: CASSPLAGNTGELFF. As DNA, the CDR3 is TGTGCCAGCAGTCCCCTGGCAGGGAACACCGGGGAGCTGTTTTTT. The chain is built from TRBV27 and TRBJ2-2; D call uncertain. Deletions cut 5 bases from V and 1 base from J, with 11 bases between. The CDR3 has 15 amino acids. Germline V gives CDR1 MNHEY, CDR2 SMNVEV (reference sequence).

The J gene is TRBJ2-5, the V gene TRBV5-1; D unclear. Germline CDR1 reads SGHRS; CDR2 reads YFSETQ. Trimming shortened V by 4 bases and J by 4 bases, and 5 bases separated the two germline ends. The CDR3 totals 11 residues. As DNA, the CDR3 is TGCGCCAGCAGCACGGGAGAGACCCAGTACTTC. This encodes CASSTGETQYF.

This chain links TRBV10-3 with TRBJ2-1; no firm D call. Germline assignment: CDR1 ENHRY and CDR2 SYGVKD. This CDR3 spans 12 amino acids. The V gene lost 0 bases and the J gene lost 9 bases, with 6 bases spanning the gap. The CDR3 loop is CAISESDGEQFF. The CDR3 DNA reads as TGTGCCATCAGTGAGTCGGATGGTGAGCAGTTCTTC.

In this sample, this clone turned up once. The chain employs TRBV28 and TRBJ2-1; 8 bases are shared with TRBD2. The trim removed 6 bases at V and 3 bases at J, leaving 13 bases unmatched. CDR1 MDHEN and CDR2 SYDVKM come from the germline V gene. The CDR3 has 17 amino acids. The CDR3 DNA follows: TGTGCCAGCAGGAGTCTTATAGCGGGAATCCACTACAATGAGCAGTTCTTC. Translated, it gives CASRSLIAGIHYNEQFF.

The V and J genes are TRBV4-1 and TRBJ2-2; 9 bases match TRBD1. V lost 5 bases and J lost 5; bases outside the gene matches: 6. Germline V gene data show CDR1 as MGHRA and CDR2 as YSYEKL. The CDR3 extends over 15 amino acids. The DNA for the CDR3 is TGCGCCAGCAGCTCTTGGACAGGGGCGACCGGGGAGCTGTTTTTT. The encoded protein is CASSSWTGATGELFF.

The chain recombines TRBV6-5 with TRBJ1-5; 7 nucleotides line up with TRBD1. This CDR3 region has 16 residues. Germline CDR1 and CDR2: MNHEY and SVGAGI. The V gene end was trimmed by 3 bases and the J gene end by 2 bases; junction bases not matched to a gene: 7. CDR3 loop: CASSYRGPGGNQPQHF. CDR3 coding DNA: TGTGCCAGCAGTTATAGGGGGCCGGGTGGCAATCAGCCCCAGCATTTT.

In regard to this clone: Other DNA sequences of this sample code for an identical CDR3. This chain uses TRBV19 with TRBJ2-3, with 9 bases aligning to TRBD2. V lost 3 bases to trimming and J lost 1 base; unmatched junction nucleotides: 2. This CDR3 has 15 amino acids. The V gene's germline CDR1 is LNHDA and CDR2 SQIVND (reference sequence). The CDR3 coding sequence is TGTGCCAGTAGTATTCGACTAGCGGGCACAGATACGCAGTATTTT. As protein: CASSIRLAGTDTQYF.

V is TRBV5-1 and J is TRBJ2-7; either TRBD1 or TRBD2 may fit D (5 bases each). V was cut by 0 bases and J by 6 bases, with 19 bases left in between. This CDR3 region has 16 residues. Per the germline V gene, CDR1 is SGHRS and CDR2 is YFSETQ. The CDR3 nucleotides read TGCGCCAGCAGCTTGGACCTTCGGGACCCGCCAGCCGAGCAGTACTTC. It yields the protein CASSLDLRDPPAEQYF.

The chain recombines TRBV5-5 with TRBJ2-3; possible D gene TRBD1, 5 bases. The V end lost 1 base, the J end lost 2 bases, and 11 bases lay between the germline ends. The germline V gene encodes CDR1 SGHKS and CDR2 YYEKEE (reference sequence). The CDR3 is 15 amino acids. CDR3 sequence: CASSLLQANTDTQYF. For the CDR3, the DNA is TGTGCCAGCAGCTTGTTACAGGCCAACACAGATACGCAGTATTTT.